The rows below give T cell receptor beta chains drawn from one sample of a study of blood T cell repertoires in COVID-19. Produced via immunoSEQ multiplex PCR; TCRdb's table is partial and in-frame only. This sample has a few hundred thousand clones; more than 85% occur once, and the top ten carry around 20%. Material for sequencing was PBMCs or T cells enriched from blood (not recorded which). The receptors shown here come from a woman younger than 45 who had recovered from COVID-19. The CDR3 runs from the conserved cysteine through the conserved F or W. The D gene is left open where the match is weak. Rows may omit the clone size; those that give it use once, few, many or a size class.

clone_size: -
v_call: TRBV28
j_call: TRBJ1-6
d_call: -
cdr3_nt: TGTGCCAGCCTACCGTGGGGCAAAAGCTCCTATAATTCACCCCTCCACTTT
cdr3_aa: CASLPWGKSSYNSPLHF

clone_size: -
v_call: TRBV27
j_call: TRBJ1-5
d_call: TRBD1
cdr3_nt: TGTGCCAGCACTCGATCCGGGACAGGGGTCGGTCAGCCCCAGCATTTT
cdr3_aa: CASTRSGTGVGQPQHF

clone_size: -
v_call: TRBV5-6
j_call: TRBJ1-2
d_call: TRBD1
cdr3_nt: TGTGCCAGCAGCTTGGAGGGGGCTCTTGGTGGCTACACCTTC
cdr3_aa: CASSLEGALGGYTF

clone_size: -
v_call: TRBV3-1/TRBV3-2
j_call: TRBJ1-1
d_call: -
cdr3_nt: TGTGCCAGCAGCCAACGGCCAGGGGTGAACACTGAAGCTTTCTTT
cdr3_aa: CASSQRPGVNTEAFF

clone_size: -
v_call: TRBV28
j_call: TRBJ2-7
d_call: -
cdr3_nt: TGTGCCAGCAGGGAGTTTGGCGAGCAGTACTTC
cdr3_aa: CASREFGEQYF

clone_size: -
v_call: TRBV3-1/TRBV3-2
j_call: TRBJ2-1
d_call: -
cdr3_nt: TGTGCCAGCAGCTCACAGGGCCATGAGCAGTTCTTC
cdr3_aa: CASSSQGHEQFF

clone_size: -
v_call: TRBV10-3
j_call: TRBJ1-5
d_call: TRBD1
cdr3_nt: TGTGCCATCGCAACAGGGGGGGATCAGCCCCAGCATTTT
cdr3_aa: CAIATGGDQPQHF

clone_size: -
v_call: TRBV27
j_call: TRBJ2-3
d_call: -
cdr3_nt: TGTGCCAGCAGTTTATATGCGATGGGGGGACCAGATACGCAGTATTTT
cdr3_aa: CASSLYAMGGPDTQYF

clone_size: -
v_call: TRBV18
j_call: TRBJ2-5
d_call: TRBD1
cdr3_nt: TGTGCCAGCTCACCCGGACAGGGTGAGATTAAGACCCAGTACTTC
cdr3_aa: CASSPGQGEIKTQYF

clone_size: -
v_call: TRBV10-3
j_call: TRBJ1-3
d_call: -
cdr3_nt: TGTGCCATCAGTGCAAACAGCGGTGGAAACACCATATATTTT
cdr3_aa: CAISANSGGNTIYF

clone_size: -
v_call: TRBV9
j_call: TRBJ2-1
d_call: TRBD2
cdr3_nt: TGTGCCAGCAGCGCTCTAGCGGGGGGGCTGAGGGATGAGCAGTTCTTC
cdr3_aa: CASSALAGGLRDEQFF

clone_size: once
v_call: TRBV5-4
j_call: TRBJ2-1
d_call: -
cdr3_nt: TGTGCCAGCGCGGGGCAGTACAATGAGCAGTTCTTC
cdr3_aa: CASAGQYNEQFF

clone_size: -
v_call: TRBV19
j_call: TRBJ1-3
d_call: -
cdr3_nt: TGTGCCAGTAGCCCTCCCGGACAGCGCTCTGGAAACACCATATATTTT
cdr3_aa: CASSPPGQRSGNTIYF

clone_size: few
v_call: TRBV18
j_call: TRBJ1-2
d_call: -
cdr3_nt: TGTGCCAGCTCACCAGAGACAGGCTATGGCTACACCTTC
cdr3_aa: CASSPETGYGYTF

clone_size: -
v_call: TRBV27
j_call: TRBJ1-2
d_call: TRBD1
cdr3_nt: TGTGCCAGCAGTTTTGGACAGGGCGTAGGGGGCTACACCTTC
cdr3_aa: CASSFGQGVGGYTF

clone_size: -
v_call: TRBV28
j_call: TRBJ2-7
d_call: -
cdr3_nt: TGTGCCAGCAGACAGGCCGTCTTCTACGAGCAGTACTTC
cdr3_aa: CASRQAVFYEQYF

clone_size: -
v_call: TRBV7-2
j_call: TRBJ2-2
d_call: TRBD2
cdr3_nt: TGTGCCAGCAGCCAAGCGGGAGGGGGCACCGGGGAGCTGTTTTTT
cdr3_aa: CASSQAGGGTGELFF

clone_size: -
v_call: TRBV28
j_call: TRBJ1-2
d_call: -
cdr3_nt: TGTGCCAGCGCCACCGGGGGGGTTTTTATTTATGGCTACACCTTC
cdr3_aa: CASATGGVFIYGYTF

clone_size: -
v_call: TRBV14
j_call: TRBJ1-2
d_call: TRBD1
cdr3_nt: TGTGCCAGCAGCCAAGACGAGGGACAGGTCCCATATGGCTACACCTTC
cdr3_aa: CASSQDEGQVPYGYTF

clone_size: few
v_call: TRBV6-2/TRBV6-3
j_call: TRBJ2-7
d_call: TRBD2
cdr3_nt: TGTGCCAGCAGTTACTCACCCATGGGGACTAGCGGGGACCCCTACGAGCAGTACTTC
cdr3_aa: CASSYSPMGTSGDPYEQYF

clone_size: -
v_call: TRBV19
j_call: TRBJ1-2
d_call: TRBD1
cdr3_nt: TGTGCCAGTAGTATCAGCCGGGACAGGGTTGAAGGCTACACCTTC
cdr3_aa: CASSISRDRVEGYTF

clone_size: -
v_call: TRBV24-1
j_call: TRBJ1-5
d_call: -
cdr3_nt: TGTGCCACCAGCGAACCGGGGGGTGGACAGCCCCAGCATTTT
cdr3_aa: CATSEPGGGQPQHF

clone_size: once
v_call: TRBV11-3
j_call: TRBJ2-6
d_call: -
cdr3_nt: TGTGCCAGCAGCACCGGACTCCACTCTGGGGCCAACGTCCTGACTTTC
cdr3_aa: CASSTGLHSGANVLTF

clone_size: -
v_call: TRBV28
j_call: TRBJ2-7
d_call: -
cdr3_nt: TGTGCCAGCAGTTTGCGGCCTTACGAGCAGTACTTC
cdr3_aa: CASSLRPYEQYF